Listed here are 20 T cell receptor beta chains from one sample, sequenced in a study of blood T cell repertoires in COVID-19. Assay used: immunoSEQ multiplex PCR; TCRdb lists only in-frame clones, some missing. Of some 350,000 clones listed, around 91% are singletons. The source material was PBMCs or T cells enriched from blood (not recorded which). All receptors come from a man between 18 and 29 years old who had recovered from COVID-19.

This clone was seen only a few times. V gene TRBV20-1 combines with J gene TRBJ1-2; D is ambiguous. The CDR3 extends over 11 amino acids. Trimming cost V 0 bases and J 10 bases, with 9 bases left between them. The germline CDR1 and CDR2 sequences are DFQATT and SNEGSKA (reference sequence). CDR3 region: CSARDEEDYTF. CDR3 sequence (DNA): TGCAGTGCTAGAGATGAAGAGGACTACACCTTC.

This clone came up a few times. The CDR3 loop reads CASSSVADMYNEQFF. CDR3 coding DNA: TGTGCCAGCAGCTCGGTAGCGGATATGTACAATGAGCAGTTCTTC. V usage is TRBV7-3 and J usage is TRBJ2-1; D might be TRBD2 (6 bases). CDR1 is SGHTA, CDR2 FQGTGA, per germline. The CDR3 sequence is 15 residues long. V was shortened by 4 bases and J by 4 bases, with 14 bases between the two germline ends.

This chain links TRBV7-3 with TRBJ1-1, with 7 bases that match TRBD1. V dropped 5 bases and J dropped 7; count of bases not matched to a gene: 7. The CDR3 spans 13 residues. Looked up from germline, CDR1 is SGHTA and CDR2 is FQGTGA. In nucleotides, the CDR3 is TGTGCCAGCAGCGCACAGGGGCGCGGTGAAGCTTTCTTT. Protein sequence: CASSAQGRGEAFF.

In this sample, this clone turned up once. This chain joins TRBV28 and TRBJ1-2, with D possibly matching TRBD1 (6 bases). This CDR3 has 13 amino acids. Trimming removed 8 bases from V and 2 bases from J, with 12 bases in between. Germline CDR1 is MDHEN and CDR2 is SYDVKM. This CDR3 is CASRRGQNYGYTF. DNA of the CDR3: TGTGCCAGCCGTCGAGGACAGAACTATGGCTACACCTTC.

The rearrangement uses TRBV2 and TRBJ1-4, with D possibly being TRBD1 (5 bases). The V end was cut by 2 bases, the J end by 0 bases, with 19 bases between. The CDR3 is made up of 19 amino acids. Germline-derived CDR1 and CDR2 are SNHLY and FYNNEI. The CDR3 region is CASSESRGRSTATNEKLFF. The CDR3 bases are TGTGCCAGCAGTGAATCAAGGGGCAGATCGACGGCAACTAATGAAAAACTGTTTTTT.

Concerning this clone itself: The sample carries other DNA sequences with the same CDR3. V and J are TRBV19 and TRBJ1-5, with TRBD1 matching over 8 bases. Germline V gene sequence: CDR1 LNHDA, CDR2 SQIVND (reference sequence). The junction had 5 bases not matched to a gene; V was cut back by 3 bases and J by 7 bases. The CDR3 has 14 residues. In DNA form, the CDR3 reads TGTGCCAGTAGTATTGGGCAGGGGGCACAGCCCCAGCATTTT. It translates to CASSIGQGAQPQHF.

The chain recombines TRBV5-1 with TRBJ1-4; no reliable D call. Trimming removed 2 bases from V and 7 bases from J, with 18 bases in between. The CDR3 contains 16 residues. Germline assignment: CDR1 SGHRS and CDR2 YFSETQ. The CDR3 bases are TGCGCCAGCAGCTTCCTCACACCCAGCGCCGGTGAAAAACTGTTTTTT. Protein: CASSFLTPSAGEKLFF. Looking up the rest from reference TRBV5-1 and TRBJ1-4 gives the full variable domain: KAGVTQTPRYLIKTRGQQVTLSCSPISGHRSVSWYQQTPGQGLQFLFEYFSETQRNKGNFPGRFSGRQFSNSRSEMNVSTLELGDSALYLCASSFLTPSAGEKLFFGSGTQLSVL.

The rearrangement uses TRBV2 and TRBJ2-5; D is unclear. Germline V gives CDR1 SNHLY, CDR2 FYNNEI. V was shortened by 8 bases and J by 4 bases, with 8 bases between the two germline ends. This CDR3 has 11 amino acids. CDR3: CASRLVETQYF. The CDR3 nucleotides are TGTGCCAGCCGTTTAGTAGAGACCCAGTACTTC.

This clone was seen just once. This chain links TRBV5-4 with TRBJ1-1; D is ambiguous. This CDR3 is built from 11 residues. V lost 4 bases to trimming and J lost 2 bases, with 3 bases between them. Germline loops: CDR1 SGHNT, CDR2 YYREEE (reference sequence). Here the CDR3 reads CASSLNTEAFF. The CDR3 region has the DNA TGTGCCAGCAGCCTAAACACTGAAGCTTTCTTT. Full variable domain (missing parts from reference TRBV5-4 and TRBJ1-1): ETGVTQSPTHLIKTRGQQVTLRCSSQSGHNTVSWYQQALGQGPQFIFQYYREEENGRGNFPPRFSGLQFPNYSSELNVNALELDDSALYLCASSLNTEAFFGQGTRLTVV.

The chain has TRBV7-9 and TRBJ2-1, with 7 bases fitting TRBD2. Germline V gene sequence: CDR1 SEHNR, CDR2 FQNEAQ (reference sequence). J gave up 9 bases and V 4 bases, and 6 bases lay outside the gene matches. The CDR3 is made up of 13 amino acids. The CDR3 spells CASSSGLVGEQFF. The CDR3 nucleotides read TGTGCCAGCAGCTCCGGACTAGTTGGTGAGCAGTTCTTC. The whole variable domain, remainder taken from reference TRBV7-9 and TRBJ2-1, is DTGVSQNPRHKITKRGQNVTFRCDPISEHNRLYWYRQTLGQGPEFLTYFQNEAQLEKSRLLSDRFSAERPKGSFSTLEIQRTEQGDSAMYLCASSSGLVGEQFFGPGTRLTVL.

This rearrangement joins TRBV2 to TRBJ2-3, with 8 nucleotides matching TRBD1. The V gene end was trimmed by 5 bases and the J gene end by 3 bases; junction bases not matched to a gene: 7. Germline V gene lookup returns CDR1 SNHLY and CDR2 FYNNEI. The CDR3 consists of 15 residues. The CDR3 nucleotides are TGTGCCAGCAGTACGACAGGGGTGGGGACAGATACGCAGTATTTT. As protein: CASSTTGVGTDTQYF.

V is TRBV2 and J is TRBJ2-7; perhaps TRBD2 as D (6 bases). The germline V and J ends were trimmed by 8 bases and 0 bases, with 17 bases remaining between them. Germline V gives CDR1 SNHLY, CDR2 FYNNEI. The CDR3 loop spans 15 amino acids. CDR3: CASALGGGSSYEQYF. CDR3 bases: TGTGCCAGCGCCCTCGGTGGGGGGAGCTCCTACGAGCAGTACTTC.

This clone was found once. CDR3 coding DNA: TGCGCCAGCAGCCCCTGGGGGACTAGCGGGCCCTACAATGAGCAGTTCTTC. The encoded protein is CASSPWGTSGPYNEQFF. The rearrangement uses TRBV5-1 and TRBJ2-1, with 12 bases lining up with TRBD2. The CDR3 has 17 residues. With 4 bases clipped from V and 2 bases from J, the junction kept 7 bases outside the gene matches. Germline V gives CDR1 SGHRS, CDR2 YFSETQ.

The chain carries TRBV9 and TRBJ2-1; D might be TRBD2 (6 bases). The CDR3 loop spans 15 amino acids. The ends were cut back, 3 bases at V and 3 bases at J, with 13 bases in the middle. Germline V CDR1 and CDR2: SGDLS, YYNGEE. CDR3 coding DNA: TGTGCCAGCAGCGGCGGGACTCCCTACTACAATGAGCAGTTCTTC. Protein product: CASSGGTPYYNEQFF.

The CDR3 protein is CASITSGREAFF. CDR3 sequence (DNA): TGTGCCAGCATTACGTCAGGTCGGGAAGCTTTCTTT. The chain combines TRBV6-5 with TRBJ1-1; D gene ambiguous. The CDR3 consists of 12 residues. The V end was cut by 7 bases, the J end by 8 bases, with 14 bases between. The germline V gene encodes CDR1 MNHEY and CDR2 SVGAGI.

This clone was seen a few times. The chain employs TRBV3-1 (or the pseudogene TRBV3-2) and TRBJ1-5, with D perhaps matching TRBD1 (5 bases). V dropped 2 bases and J dropped 3 bases, with 11 bases sitting between them. CDR1 and CDR2 (germline): LGHDT, YNNKEL (reference sequence). CDR3 length: 15 amino acids. The CDR3 DNA sequence: TGTGCCAGCAGCCAATGGCAGGGCAACAATCAGCCCCAGCATTTT. Amino acids: CASSQWQGNNQPQHF.

The chain carries TRBV28 and TRBJ2-1; perhaps TRBD2 as D (6 bases). The CDR3 is 15 residues long. Germline V gives CDR1 MDHEN, CDR2 SYDVKM. The germline V and J ends were trimmed by 2 bases and 8 bases, with 16 bases remaining between them. CDR3 sequence: CASSLDRRAGDEQFF. The CDR3 bases are TGTGCCAGCAGTTTAGATCGGCGAGCGGGCGATGAGCAGTTCTTC. The full variable domain, completed using reference TRBV28 and TRBJ2-1, is DVKVTQSSRYLVKRTGEKVFLECVQDMDHENMFWYRQDPGLGLRLIYFSYDVKMKEKGDIPEGYSVSREKKERFSLILESASTNQTSMYLCASSLDRRAGDEQFFGPGTRLTVL.

This chain joins TRBV2 and TRBJ1-2; D remains unclear. Germline V CDR1 and CDR2: SNHLY, FYNNEI. V was cut by 2 bases and J by 4 bases, with 5 bases left in between. The CDR3 is 12 residues long. The CDR3 DNA is TGTGCCAGCAGTGAATCGGGCTATGGCTACACCTTC. Translation: CASSESGYGYTF.

CDR3 amino acids: CASSFRPLAFSYEQYF. The CDR3 DNA sequence: TGCGCCAGCAGCTTCCGGCCACTAGCGTTCTCCTACGAGCAGTACTTC. J is TRBJ2-7 and V is TRBV5-1; 7 nucleotides match TRBD2. V lost 2 bases, J lost 0 bases, and 8 bases stayed unmatched. Germline V gives CDR1 SGHRS, CDR2 YFSETQ. This CDR3 has 16 residues.

Worth noting for this clone: At the DNA level, this CDR3 is encoded by other sequences in the same sample as well. The chain employs TRBV19 and TRBJ1-5; D possibly corresponds to TRBD1 (5 bases). The CDR3 sequence is 13 residues long. V was trimmed by 3 bases and J by 7 bases, leaving 10 bases between them. From germline, CDR1 is LNHDA and CDR2 SQIVND (reference sequence). CDR3 in DNA: TGTGCCAGTAGTATCCAGGGTTCACAGCCCCAGCATTTT. Encoded protein: CASSIQGSQPQHF.